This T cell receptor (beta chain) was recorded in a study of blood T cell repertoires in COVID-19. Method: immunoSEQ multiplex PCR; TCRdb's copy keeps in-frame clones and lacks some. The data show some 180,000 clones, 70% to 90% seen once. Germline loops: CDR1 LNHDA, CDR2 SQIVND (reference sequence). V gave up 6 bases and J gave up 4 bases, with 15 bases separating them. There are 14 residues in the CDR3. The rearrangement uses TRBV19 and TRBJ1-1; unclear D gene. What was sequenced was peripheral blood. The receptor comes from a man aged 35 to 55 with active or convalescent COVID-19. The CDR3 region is CASSIRGPFTEAFF. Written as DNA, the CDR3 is TGTGCCAGTAGCATCCGTGGGCCTTTCACTGAAGCTTTCTTT.